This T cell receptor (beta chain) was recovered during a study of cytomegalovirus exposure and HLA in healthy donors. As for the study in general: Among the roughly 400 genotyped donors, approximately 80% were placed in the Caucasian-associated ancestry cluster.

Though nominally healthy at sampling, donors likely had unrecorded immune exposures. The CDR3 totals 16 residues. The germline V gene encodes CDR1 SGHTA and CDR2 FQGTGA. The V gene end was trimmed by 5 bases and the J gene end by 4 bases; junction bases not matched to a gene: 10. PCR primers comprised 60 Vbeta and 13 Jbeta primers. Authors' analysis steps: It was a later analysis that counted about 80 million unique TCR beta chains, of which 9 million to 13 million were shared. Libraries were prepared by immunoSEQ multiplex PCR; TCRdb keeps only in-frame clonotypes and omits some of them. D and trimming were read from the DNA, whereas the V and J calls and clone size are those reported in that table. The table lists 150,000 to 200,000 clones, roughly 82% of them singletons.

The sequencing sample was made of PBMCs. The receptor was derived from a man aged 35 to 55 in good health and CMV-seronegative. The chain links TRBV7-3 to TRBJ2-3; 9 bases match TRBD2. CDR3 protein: CASSLIAGVGADTQYF. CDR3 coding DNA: TGTGCCAGCAGCCTCATAGCGGGAGTGGGAGCAGATACGCAGTATTTT. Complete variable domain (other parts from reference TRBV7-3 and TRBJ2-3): GAGVSQTPSNKVTEKGKYVELRCDPISGHTALYWYRQSLGQGPEFLIYFQGTGAADDSGLPNDRFFAVRPEGSVSTLKIQRTERGDSAVYLCASSLIAGVGADTQYFGPGTRLTVL.